The T cell receptor (beta chain) described here comes from a study of blood T cell repertoires in COVID-19. Study context: Acute-phase and convalescent COVID-19 samples originated in the United States, Italy and Spain.

The table came from immunoSEQ multiplex PCR; TCRdb's copy has only in-frame clones and leaves some out. The sample lists about 200,000 clones; roughly 90% were seen once. Per germline, CDR1 LNHDA and CDR2 SQIVND (reference sequence). CDR3 length: 13 amino acids. J gave up 0 bases and V 8 bases, and 0 bases lay outside the gene matches. V gene TRBV19 combines with J gene TRBJ2-2; 7 bases agree with TRBD1. The sample taken for sequencing was PBMCs or T cells enriched from blood (not recorded which). This receptor was obtained from a woman aged 18-29 years who had recovered from COVID-19. CDR3 protein: CASGTANTGELFF. In DNA, the CDR3 is TGTGCCAGTGGGACAGCGAACACCGGGGAGCTGTTTTTT.